The rows below give T cell receptor beta chains drawn from one sample of a study of breast tumors, draining lymph nodes, adjacent tissues. TCRdb re-derived calls from the multiplex PCR reads in MiXCR, one entry per CDR3 protein. The sample carries under 300,000 distinct CDR3 sequences, less than 40% recorded once. What was sequenced was axillary lymph node tissue. These receptor sequences come from a female donor with breast cancer. Some clones in this sample may be carry-over from other donors' samples. The CDR3 runs from the conserved cysteine through the conserved F or W. The D gene is left open where the match is weak. For some rows the clone size is stated as once, few or many, or as a class when expanded; others skip it.

v_gene: TRBV6-5
j_gene: TRBJ1-5
d_gene: .
abundance: .
CDR3nt: TGTGCCAGCAGTCACTCTGAGGGATATCAGCCCCAGCATTTT
CDR3aa: CASSHSEGYQPQHF

v_gene: TRBV29-1
j_gene: TRBJ2-7
d_gene: .
abundance: .
CDR3nt: TGCAGCGTGTGCAGGGAAATTGGAGGCGAGCAGTACTTC
CDR3aa: CSVCREIGGEQYF

v_gene: TRBV28
j_gene: TRBJ1-3
d_gene: .
abundance: .
CDR3nt: TGTGCCAGCAGTTTATTGGGCGGATACTCTGGAAACACCATATATTTT
CDR3aa: CASSLLGGYSGNTIYF

v_gene: TRBV11-2
j_gene: TRBJ2-1
d_gene: TRBD2
abundance: .
CDR3nt: TGTGCCAGCAGCTTACCGACTAGCGGGAGAGACGAGCAGTTCTTC
CDR3aa: CASSLPTSGRDEQFF

v_gene: TRBV4-1
j_gene: TRBJ2-7
d_gene: TRBD1
abundance: .
CDR3nt: TGCGCCAGCAGCCTCTTCGGGACAGGCCTCACCTACGAGCAGTACTTC
CDR3aa: CASSLFGTGLTYEQYF

v_gene: TRBV20-1
j_gene: TRBJ2-6
d_gene: .
abundance: many
CDR3nt: TGCAGTGCTAGAGATCCTCGGGGGCAGGCCAACGTCCTGACTTTC
CDR3aa: CSARDPRGQANVLTF

v_gene: TRBV19
j_gene: TRBJ1-6
d_gene: .
abundance: .
CDR3nt: TGTGCCAGTAGTTTCTCTAGCTCCTATAATTCACCCCTCCACTTT
CDR3aa: CASSFSSSYNSPLHF

v_gene: TRBV7-2
j_gene: TRBJ2-3
d_gene: TRBD2
abundance: .
CDR3nt: TGTGCCAGCAGCCGCTCCGGGACTAGCGGAGATACGCAGTATTTT
CDR3aa: CASSRSGTSGDTQYF

v_gene: TRBV7-9
j_gene: TRBJ2-5
d_gene: TRBD2
abundance: .
CDR3nt: TGTGCCAGCAGCTTCCCGGTACTAGCGGGACGAGAGACCCAGTGCTTC
CDR3aa: CASSFPVLAGRETQCF

v_gene: TRBV6-1
j_gene: TRBJ1-2
d_gene: .
abundance: .
CDR3nt: TGTGCCAGCAGTGACAGGGGCACTGCCTATGGCTACACCTTC
CDR3aa: CASSDRGTAYGYTF

v_gene: TRBV7-2
j_gene: TRBJ2-7
d_gene: TRBD2
abundance: many
CDR3nt: TGTGCCAGCAGCTTAGTTGGCGGGGGACTCTCCTACGAGCAGTACTTC
CDR3aa: CASSLVGGGLSYEQYF

v_gene: TRBV9
j_gene: TRBJ2-6
d_gene: .
abundance: .
CDR3nt: TGCGCCAGCAGCAAGGGAGGTGCTGGGGCCAACGTCCTGACTTTC
CDR3aa: CASSKGGAGANVLTF

v_gene: TRBV24-1
j_gene: TRBJ2-7
d_gene: TRBD1
abundance: many
CDR3nt: TGTGCCACCAGTGACTCCGGGACAGGGATTGGCGAGCAGTACTTC
CDR3aa: CATSDSGTGIGEQYF

v_gene: TRBV9
j_gene: TRBJ2-5
d_gene: .
abundance: .
CDR3nt: TGTGCCAGCAGCGTAGGAGGCGGCTTGGCCCAAGAGACCCAGTACTTC
CDR3aa: CASSVGGGLAQETQYF

v_gene: TRBV2
j_gene: TRBJ1-6
d_gene: .
abundance: many
CDR3nt: TGTGCCAGCAGCCGCGAACTGAATTCACCCCTCCACTTT
CDR3aa: CASSRELNSPLHF

v_gene: TRBV28
j_gene: TRBJ1-2
d_gene: TRBD1
abundance: .
CDR3nt: TGTGCCAGCAGCCCTGGACAGGGGGTTCGTAGGTATGGCTACACCTTC
CDR3aa: CASSPGQGVRRYGYTF

v_gene: TRBV7-2
j_gene: TRBJ1-2
d_gene: .
abundance: many
CDR3nt: TGTGCCAGCAGCTCGGGAGGGGCCGTTGGCAACTATGGCTACACCTTC
CDR3aa: CASSSGGAVGNYGYTF

v_gene: TRBV15
j_gene: TRBJ2-2
d_gene: .
abundance: .
CDR3nt: TGTGCCACCAGCAGAGTGACCAGGACAGTCCTCTGGGGGGACACCGGGGAGCTGTTTTTT
CDR3aa: CATSRVTRTVLWGDTGELFF

v_gene: TRBV10-3
j_gene: TRBJ1-2
d_gene: .
abundance: many
CDR3nt: TGTGCCATCAGTGAGGCTGCAGGGAGAAGCGGCTACACCTTC
CDR3aa: CAISEAAGRSGYTF

v_gene: TRBV2
j_gene: TRBJ2-3
d_gene: .
abundance: many
CDR3nt: TGTGCCAGCAGTGAGGCCAGGGAGTATAGAGATACGCAGTATTTT
CDR3aa: CASSEAREYRDTQYF

v_gene: TRBV6-6
j_gene: TRBJ1-4
d_gene: .
abundance: .
CDR3nt: TGTGCCAGCAGTCACGGCGGGGGTACAAATGAAAAACTGTTTTTT
CDR3aa: CASSHGGGTNEKLFF

v_gene: TRBV5-1
j_gene: TRBJ2-7
d_gene: .
abundance: many
CDR3nt: TGCGCCAGCAGCTTGGGGGGCTGGGACGAGCAGTACTTC
CDR3aa: CASSLGGWDEQYF

v_gene: TRBV7-3
j_gene: TRBJ2-2
d_gene: TRBD2
abundance: .
CDR3nt: TGTGCCAGCGGAATAGCGGGGAGGACCGGGGAGCTGTTTTTT
CDR3aa: CASGIAGRTGELFF

v_gene: TRBV11-3
j_gene: TRBJ2-1
d_gene: .
abundance: many
CDR3nt: TGTGCCAGCAGCCCCCGGAAGGGATGGGATGAGCAGTTCTTC
CDR3aa: CASSPRKGWDEQFF

v_gene: TRBV24-1
j_gene: TRBJ2-1
d_gene: .
abundance: many
CDR3nt: TGTGCCACTACGCTAGGGGATGAGCAGTTCTTC
CDR3aa: CATTLGDEQFF